The 17 T cell receptor beta chains below all came from one sample that was sequenced in a study of vaccination and CD4 T cells after COVID-19. Researchers used the Oncomine TCR Beta short-read assay to sequence DNA from cultured CD4+ T cells. TCRdb re-analysed the PCR reads in MiXCR, keeping a single row per CDR3 protein. Counted here are 8,500 to 10,000 distinct CDR3 sequences, less than 80% occurring once; the ten biggest clones make up around a quarter. As to treatment: roughly 10-day PBMC culture with coronavirus spike peptide pools or control peptides (ViraFEST assay). The unexposed donor gave CD4+ T cells before the COVID-19 pandemic (2011-2018). Their antigen targets remain unknown. The sequenced sample was CD4+ T cells from blood, cultured in vitro. The source of these receptors is a human donor in good health.

The chain carries TRBV19 and TRBJ2-7; 7 nucleotides line up with TRBD1. Germline lookup yields CDR1 LNHDA and CDR2 SQIVND (reference sequence). The CDR3 runs to 12 residues. With V trimmed by 9 bases and J by 5 bases, 7 bases remained unmatched. For the CDR3, the DNA is TGTGCCAGCTCGACAGGGTCCCACGAGCAGTACTTC. Protein sequence: CASSTGSHEQYF. The complete variable domain, with remaining parts taken from reference TRBV19 and TRBJ2-7, reads DGGITQSPKYLFRKEGQNVTLSCEQNLNHDAMYWYRQDPGQGLRLIYYSQIVNDFQKGDIAEGYSVSREKKESFPLTVTSAQKNPTAFYLCASSTGSHEQYFGPGTRLTVT.

The CDR3 coding sequence is TGTGCCAGCAGTTCGGGACGGCTGACCCAAGAGACCCAGTACTTC. Residues: CASSSGRLTQETQYF. The chain joins TRBV28 to TRBJ2-5; D might be TRBD1 or TRBD2, each matching 5 bases. Between the trimmed V and J ends, which lost 4 bases and 1 base, there was a span of 13 bases. CDR1 is MDHEN, CDR2 SYDVKM, per germline. The CDR3 is 15 residues long. The whole variable domain, remainder taken from reference TRBV28 and TRBJ2-5, is DVKVTQSSRYLVKRTGEKVFLECVQDMDHENMFWYRQDPGLGLRLIYFSYDVKMKEKGDIPEGYSVSREKKERFSLILESASTNQTSMYLCASSSGRLTQETQYFGPGTRLLVL.

V and J are TRBV6-2 or TRBV6-3 and TRBJ1-2; D gene ambiguous. CDR1 is MNHEY and CDR2 is SVGEGT in the germline V gene. The CDR3 is 12 residues long. V lost 0 bases, J lost 12 bases, and 11 bases lay in between. In DNA, the CDR3 is TGTGCCAGCAGTTACTCGGGCAGCGTAAACACCTTC. It codes for CASSYSGSVNTF.

This chain connects TRBV19 to TRBJ2-3; maybe TRBD1 (5 bases). Trimming stripped 3 bases from V and 6 bases from J, with 10 bases between. Germline CDR1 is LNHDA and CDR2 is SQIVND (reference sequence). The length of the CDR3 is 13 residues. This chain's CDR3 is CASSISRGDTQYF. Written as DNA, the CDR3 is TGTGCCAGTAGTATTTCAAGGGGTGATACGCAGTATTTT.

CDR3 region: CSARDHLAGGWGTDTQYF. The CDR3 DNA is TGCAGTGCTAGAGATCACCTAGCGGGAGGGTGGGGCACAGATACGCAGTATTTT. The chain employs TRBV20-1 and TRBJ2-3; 12 nucleotides match TRBD2. Trimming took 0 bases from V and 1 from J; bases not matched to a gene: 8. This CDR3 comprises 18 residues. Per germline, CDR1 DFQATT and CDR2 SNEGSKA (reference sequence).

This sequence joins TRBV21-1 and TRBJ2-7; TRBD1 was called by the table and not checked on the DNA. TRBV21-1 is classified as a pseudogene. The length of the CDR3 is 14 residues. In nucleotides, the CDR3 is TGTGCCAGCAGGAAGACAGGGTCGACTAGGGAGCAGTACTTC. Its translation: CASRKTGSTREQYF.

This clonotype has just a few counts. J is TRBJ2-7 and V is TRBV20-1, with D possibly TRBD1 on 6 matching bases. Trimming took 6 bases from V and 2 from J, leaving 17 bases between them. There are 14 residues in the CDR3. The germline V gene encodes CDR1 DFQATT and CDR2 SNEGSKA (reference sequence). The CDR3 nucleotides read TGCAGTGCCGCATCTTCGGGACAAACCTACGAGCAGTACTTC. This sequence encodes CSAASSGQTYEQYF.

The CDR3 loop is CATSGGADGQAFF. The CDR3, as DNA: TGTGCCACCAGTGGAGGGGCCGACGGGCAAGCTTTCTTT. This chain joins TRBV24-1 and TRBJ1-1, with D possibly TRBD1 on 5 matching bases. Germline V gene data show CDR1 as KGHDR and CDR2 as SFDVKD. This CDR3 is built from 13 residues. With 5 bases removed from V and 9 bases from J, the gap between germline ends came to 15 bases.

The chain uses TRBV23-1 and TRBJ1-1, with a possible D match to TRBD1 (5 bases). TRBV23-1 is an open reading frame, and its role is uncertain. Trimming took off 6 bases at V and 5 bases at J, with 19 bases between the two ends. This CDR3 region has 15 residues. CDR3 DNA: TGCGCCAGCAGGCTTTTGGGGGGGGTACAGACTGAAGCTTTCTTT. The encoded protein is CASRLLGGVQTEAFF.

The V call is TRBV7-8, the J call TRBJ1-2; D might be TRBD1 (5 bases). The germline gives CDR1 SGHVS, CDR2 FQNEAQ. The length of the CDR3 is 19 residues. V lost 6 bases and J lost 7, with 33 bases in between. This chain's CDR3 is CASSPVSSGSVLPPIGYTF. DNA of the CDR3: TGTGCCAGCAGTCCAGTTAGTTCAGGGAGCGTACTTCCCCCTATTGGCTACACCTTC.

This clonotype was counted only a few times. J is TRBJ1-2 and V is TRBV24-1, with D unresolved. V gave up 5 bases and J gave up 3 bases, with 3 bases separating them. Germline values: CDR1 KGHDR, CDR2 SFDVKD. This CDR3 comprises 11 residues. CDR3 amino acids: CATSGDYGYTF. DNA of the CDR3: TGTGCCACCAGTGGAGACTATGGCTACACCTTC.

The chain has TRBV15 and TRBJ1-1; D is unresolved. The V and J ends lost 3 bases and 1 base respectively, with 9 bases between them. In germline, CDR1 is LNHNV, CDR2 YYDKDF (reference sequence). The CDR3 length is 14 residues. CDR3 bases: TGTGCCACCAGCAGGGGGTACGGGAACACTGAAGCTTTCTTT. Its protein is CATSRGYGNTEAFF.

This clonotype was found a few times. This chain connects TRBV20-1 to TRBJ1-1, with 7 bases identical to TRBD1. From germline, CDR1 is DFQATT and CDR2 SNEGSKA (reference sequence). Unmatched junction bases numbered 4, after V lost 0 bases and J lost 3 bases. The CDR3 length is 14 residues. CDR3 sequence: CSAREPGGDTEAFF. CDR3 DNA: TGCAGTGCTAGAGAGCCAGGGGGAGACACTGAAGCTTTCTTT.

This clonotype was seen a handful of times. The rearrangement joins TRBV20-1 to TRBJ2-3; TRBD2 aligns across 8 bases. With V trimmed by 0 bases and J by 6 bases, 5 bases remained unmatched. The CDR3 spans 14 residues. Germline values: CDR1 DFQATT, CDR2 SNEGSKA (reference sequence). The CDR3 here is CSARDGGTRDTQYF. CDR3 bases: TGCAGTGCTAGAGATGGGGGGACTAGGGATACGCAGTATTTT.

This clonotype has just a few counts. The genes are TRBV2 and TRBJ2-5, with D unclear. V was clipped by 1 base and J by 3 bases, with 0 bases between them. Germline V lookup: CDR1 SNHLY, CDR2 FYNNEI. The CDR3 extends over 11 amino acids. The CDR3 DNA is TGTGCCAGCAGTGAAGAAGAGACCCAGTACTTC. Its protein product is CASSEEETQYF.

The J gene is TRBJ1-2, the V gene TRBV5-1; 10 bases are a match to TRBD1. CDR1 and CDR2 (germline): SGHRS, YFSETQ. The CDR3 has 15 amino acids. Trimming cost V 0 bases and J 4 bases; bases outside gene matches: 3. CDR3 sequence reads: CASSLGGTGVYGYTF. The CDR3 DNA follows: TGCGCCAGCAGCTTGGGGGGGACAGGGGTCTATGGCTACACCTTC.

V gene TRBV19 combines with J gene TRBJ1-1; 9 bases align to TRBD1. CDR3 length: 15 residues. Germline assignment: CDR1 LNHDA and CDR2 SQIVND (reference sequence). V lost 7 bases, J lost 7 bases, and 13 bases stayed unmatched. The CDR3 sequence is CASKGLIQGAFEAFF. CDR3 DNA: TGTGCCAGTAAGGGCCTAATACAGGGGGCCTTTGAAGCTTTCTTT. Variable domain in full (rest from reference TRBV19 and TRBJ1-1): DGGITQSPKYLFRKEGQNVTLSCEQNLNHDAMYWYRQDPGQGLRLIYYSQIVNDFQKGDIAEGYSVSREKKESFPLTVTSAQKNPTAFYLCASKGLIQGAFEAFFGQGTRLTVV.